The present T cell receptor beta chain was sequenced within a study of CD8+ T cells in alopecia areata. Treatment reported: oral pan-JAK inhibitor, 5-10 mg twice daily. This clone was seen only once. RNA, once extracted, was reverse transcribed into cDNA for use as the sequencing template. The method was immunoSEQ multiplex PCR; TCRdb's version includes in-frame clones alone and lacks a portion of them. Found here are some 110,000 clones, roughly 50% of them singletons; the top ten hold around 30%. Germline assignment: CDR1 PRHDT and CDR2 FYEKMQ (reference sequence). The CDR3 is 18 residues long. The V and J ends lost 8 bases and 3 bases respectively, with 28 bases between them.

The chain links TRBV13 to TRBJ1-1, with a tentative D call TRBD1 (5 bases). Sequenced here: CD8+ T cells sorted from blood, sampled at week 4, from a patient treated with tofacitinib. This sequence originates from a human donor with alopecia areata. CDR3 residues: CASPLGGRGDGGYTEAFF. The CDR3 coding sequence is TGTGCCAGCCCGCTGGGAGGGAGAGGGGATGGAGGGTACACTGAAGCTTTCTTT.